This T cell receptor beta chain was identified in a study of shared clonotypes between healthy human individuals. CDR3 length equals 14 residues. Germline V gene sequence: CDR1 SGHRS, CDR2 YFSETQ. Losses at the gene ends were 3 bases for V and 7 bases for J; bases not matched to a gene: 1. Worth noting for this clone: Its matching antigen is unknown. At the DNA level, this CDR3 is encoded by other sequences in the same sample as well.

Sequenced by immunoSEQ multiplex PCR; TCRdb stores in-frame clones only, minus some. The profile shows around 2,000,000 clones, roughly 94% of them singletons. Study results and limitations: It was expected that sequencing depth would affect clonotype sharing among donors. Larger estimated richness was generally seen in naive subsets than in memory subsets. In this cohort, only blood was sampled, and tissue repertoires likely differ.

From CD4+ cells came CD45RA+ naive and CD45RA-negative memory subsets. The source is a man aged 18-30 years in good health. The specimen was naive CD4+ T cells sorted from blood. Subset here: CD45RA+ positively selected. The chain employs TRBV5-1 and TRBJ1-6; 10 positions agree with TRBD1. The CDR3 coding sequence is TGCGCCAGCAGCTCGGACAGGGGGAATTCACCCCTCCACTTT. Protein product: CASSSDRGNSPLHF.